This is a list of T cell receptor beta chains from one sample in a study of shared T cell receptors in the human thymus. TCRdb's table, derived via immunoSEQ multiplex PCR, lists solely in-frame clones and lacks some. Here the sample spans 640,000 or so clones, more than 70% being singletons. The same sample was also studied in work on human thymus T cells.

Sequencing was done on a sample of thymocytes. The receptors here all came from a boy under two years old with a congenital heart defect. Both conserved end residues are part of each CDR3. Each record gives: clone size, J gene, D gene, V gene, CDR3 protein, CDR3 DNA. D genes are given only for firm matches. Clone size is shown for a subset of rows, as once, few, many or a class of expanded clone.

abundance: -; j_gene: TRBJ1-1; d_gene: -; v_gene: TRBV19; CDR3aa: CASSMEGRPMNTEAFF; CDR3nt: TGTGCCAGTAGTATGGAGGGGAGGCCTATGAACACTGAAGCTTTCTTT
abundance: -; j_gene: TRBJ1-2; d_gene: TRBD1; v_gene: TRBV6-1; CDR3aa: CASSDLGQGVGGYTF; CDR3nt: TGTGCCAGCAGTGACTTGGGACAGGGAGTGGGTGGCTACACCTTC
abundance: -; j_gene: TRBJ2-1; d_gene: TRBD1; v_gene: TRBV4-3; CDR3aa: CASSQVPRDSSSYNEQFF; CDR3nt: TGCGCCAGCAGCCAAGTACCCCGGGACAGCAGCTCCTACAATGAGCAGTTCTTC
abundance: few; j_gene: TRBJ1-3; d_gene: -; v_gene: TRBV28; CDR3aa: CASSLSRPSGNTIYF; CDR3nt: TGTGCCAGCAGTTTATCCAGGCCCTCTGGAAACACCATATATTTT
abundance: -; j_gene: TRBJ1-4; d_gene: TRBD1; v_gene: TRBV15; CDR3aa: CATSRVGQGGEKLFF; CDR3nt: TGTGCCACCAGCAGAGTTGGTCAGGGGGGTGAAAAACTGTTTTTT
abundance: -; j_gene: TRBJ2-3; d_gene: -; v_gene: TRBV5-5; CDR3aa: CASSLVTRWSSDTQYF; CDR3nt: TGTGCCAGCAGCTTGGTAACCAGGTGGTCCTCTGATACGCAGTATTTT
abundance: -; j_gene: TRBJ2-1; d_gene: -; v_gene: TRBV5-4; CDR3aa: CASSRPGPPNSEQFF; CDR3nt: TGTGCCAGCAGCCGACCAGGGCCTCCTAATAGTGAGCAGTTCTTC
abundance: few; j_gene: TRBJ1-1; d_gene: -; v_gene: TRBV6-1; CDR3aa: CASRGGSFVFF; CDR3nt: TGTGCCAGCAGAGGGGGAAGTTTCGTTTTCTTT
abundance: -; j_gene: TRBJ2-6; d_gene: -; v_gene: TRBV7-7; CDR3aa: CASSLGGRGPGANVLTF; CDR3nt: TGTGCTAGCAGCTTGGGGGGGCGGGGCCCTGGGGCCAACGTCCTGACTTTC
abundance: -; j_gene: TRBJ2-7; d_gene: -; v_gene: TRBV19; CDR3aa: CASSSHRSSYEQYF; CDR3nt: TGTGCCAGTAGTTCACACAGGAGCTCCTACGAGCAGTACTTC
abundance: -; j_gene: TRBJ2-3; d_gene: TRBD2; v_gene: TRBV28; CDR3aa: CASSSKREGGTDTQYF; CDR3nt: TGTGCCAGCAGTTCAAAGCGGGAGGGGGGCACAGATACGCAGTATTTT
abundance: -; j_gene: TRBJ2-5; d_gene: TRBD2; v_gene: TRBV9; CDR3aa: CASSVVMGGPQETQYF; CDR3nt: TGTGCCAGCAGCGTAGTTATGGGAGGGCCCCAAGAGACCCAGTACTTC
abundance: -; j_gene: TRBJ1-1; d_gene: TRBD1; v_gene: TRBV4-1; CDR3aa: CASSHTVIPQGAVTEAFF; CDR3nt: TGCGCCAGCAGCCATACAGTTATTCCACAGGGGGCTGTCACTGAAGCTTTCTTT
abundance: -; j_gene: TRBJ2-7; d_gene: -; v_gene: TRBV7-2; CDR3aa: CASTTGFYEQYF; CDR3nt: TGTGCCAGCACCACAGGGTTCTACGAGCAGTACTTC
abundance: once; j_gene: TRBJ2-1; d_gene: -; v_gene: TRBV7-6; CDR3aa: CASSLGLMRMYEQFF; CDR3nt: TGTGCCAGCAGCTTAGGTCTTATGAGAATGTATGAGCAGTTCTTC
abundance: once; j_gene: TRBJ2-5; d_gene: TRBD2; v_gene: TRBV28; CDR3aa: CASSRWAGGRLGETQYF; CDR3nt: TGTGCCAGCAGTCGTTGGGCGGGAGGGAGGTTGGGAGAGACCCAGTACTTC
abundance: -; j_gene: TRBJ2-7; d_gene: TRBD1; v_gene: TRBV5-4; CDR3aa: CASSFVTGATYEQYF; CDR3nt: TGTGCCAGCAGCTTTGTGACAGGGGCGACCTACGAGCAGTACTTC
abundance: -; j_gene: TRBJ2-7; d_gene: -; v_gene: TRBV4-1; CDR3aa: CASSQDMYEQYF; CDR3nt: TGCGCCAGCAGCCAAGATATGTACGAGCAGTACTTC
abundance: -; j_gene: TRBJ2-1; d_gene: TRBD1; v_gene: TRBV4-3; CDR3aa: CASSQDRIPGTGAYNEQFF; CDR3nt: TGCGCCAGCAGCCAAGATCGAATACCCGGGACAGGGGCCTACAATGAGCAGTTCTTC
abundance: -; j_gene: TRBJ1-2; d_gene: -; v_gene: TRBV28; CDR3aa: CASSFLAGAGYTF; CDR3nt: TGTGCCAGCAGTTTTTTAGCAGGGGCCGGCTACACCTTC
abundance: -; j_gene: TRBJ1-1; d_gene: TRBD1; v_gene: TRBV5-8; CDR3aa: CASLGTVTEAFF; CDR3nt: TGTGCCAGCTTAGGGACAGTTACTGAAGCTTTCTTT
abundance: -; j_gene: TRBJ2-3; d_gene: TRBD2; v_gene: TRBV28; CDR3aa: CASSLVGSGGKYTQYF; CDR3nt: TGTGCCAGCAGTTTAGTGGGTAGCGGGGGAAAGTATACGCAGTATTTT
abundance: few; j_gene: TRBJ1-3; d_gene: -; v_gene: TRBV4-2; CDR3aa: CASSQKGGAENTIYF; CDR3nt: TGTGCCAGCAGCCAGAAGGGCGGGGCCGAAAACACCATATATTTT
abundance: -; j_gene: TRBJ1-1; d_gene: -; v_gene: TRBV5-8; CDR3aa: CASSLAPTRNTEAFF; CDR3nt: TGTGCCAGCAGCTTGGCACCAACAAGGAACACTGAAGCTTTCTTT
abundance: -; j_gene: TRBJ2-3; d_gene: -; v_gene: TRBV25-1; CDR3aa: CASSASTETVPRTDTQYF; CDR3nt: TGTGCCAGCAGTGCATCGACCGAGACAGTTCCTCGCACAGATACGCAGTATTTT
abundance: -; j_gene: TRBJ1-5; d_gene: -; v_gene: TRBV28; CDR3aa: CASRSSGGRIHQPQHF; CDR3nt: TGTGCCAGCAGGTCCTCGGGGGGTAGAATCCATCAGCCCCAGCATTTT
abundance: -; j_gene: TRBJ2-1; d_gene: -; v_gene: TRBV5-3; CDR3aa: CARSFTSPRLDEQFF; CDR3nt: TGTGCCAGAAGCTTCACTAGCCCCCGGTTGGATGAGCAGTTCTTC
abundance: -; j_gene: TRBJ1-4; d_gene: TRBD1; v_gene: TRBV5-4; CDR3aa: CASSLRQGPNEKLFF; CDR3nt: TGTGCCAGCAGCTTGAGACAGGGTCCTAATGAAAAACTGTTTTTT
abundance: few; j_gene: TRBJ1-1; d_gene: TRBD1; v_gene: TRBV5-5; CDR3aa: CASSPHGQGDTEAFF; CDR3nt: TGTGCCAGCAGCCCCCACGGACAGGGGGATACTGAAGCTTTCTTT
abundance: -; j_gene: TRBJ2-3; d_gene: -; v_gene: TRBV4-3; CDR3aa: CASSQPRGQSSTDTQYF; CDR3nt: TGCGCCAGCAGCCAACCTCGGGGACAATCTAGCACAGATACGCAGTATTTT
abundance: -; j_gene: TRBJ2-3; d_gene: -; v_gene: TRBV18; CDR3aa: CASSSRPPGGGADTQYF; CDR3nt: TGTGCCAGCTCATCGCGTCCCCCCGGGGGAGGCGCAGATACGCAGTATTTT
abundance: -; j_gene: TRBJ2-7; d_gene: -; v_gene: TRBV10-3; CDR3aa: CAISDNGAGTYEQYF; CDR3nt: TGTGCCATCAGTGATAATGGGGCGGGAACCTACGAGCAGTACTTC
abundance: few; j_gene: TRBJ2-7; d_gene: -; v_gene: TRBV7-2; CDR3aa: CASSNPRGEQYF; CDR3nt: TGTGCCAGCAGCAACCCTAGGGGTGAGCAGTACTTC
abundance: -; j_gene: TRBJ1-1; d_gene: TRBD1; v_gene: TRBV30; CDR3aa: CAWSDRGQLNTEAFF; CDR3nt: TGTGCCTGGAGTGATAGGGGACAGTTGAACACTGAAGCTTTCTTT
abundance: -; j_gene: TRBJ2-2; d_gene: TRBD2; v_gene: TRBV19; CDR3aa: CATSPGLAGGGGAGELFF; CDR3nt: TGTGCCACCTCACCGGGACTAGCGGGGGGCGGGGGTGCCGGGGAGCTGTTTTTT
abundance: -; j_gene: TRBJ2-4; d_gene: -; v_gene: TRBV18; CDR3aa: CASSPASLIAKNIQYF; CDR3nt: TGTGCCAGCTCACCAGCTTCTCTAATAGCCAAAAACATTCAGTACTTC
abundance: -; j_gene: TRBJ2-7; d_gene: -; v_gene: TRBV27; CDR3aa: CASSLQGNEQYF; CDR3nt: TGTGCCAGCAGTTTACAGGGGAACGAGCAGTACTTC
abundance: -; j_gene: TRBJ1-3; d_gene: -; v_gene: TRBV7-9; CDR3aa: CASSPGLDSGNTIYF; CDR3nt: TGTGCCAGCAGCCCAGGACTAGACTCTGGAAACACCATATATTTT
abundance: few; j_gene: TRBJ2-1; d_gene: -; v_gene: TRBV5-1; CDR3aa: CASSSNSDHEQFF; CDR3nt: TGCGCCAGCAGCTCGAATAGCGACCATGAGCAGTTCTTC
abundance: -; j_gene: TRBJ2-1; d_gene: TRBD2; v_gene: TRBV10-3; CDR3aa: CAISEGLAGTDNEQFF; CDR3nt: TGTGCCATCAGTGAGGGGCTAGCGGGAACAGACAATGAGCAGTTCTTC
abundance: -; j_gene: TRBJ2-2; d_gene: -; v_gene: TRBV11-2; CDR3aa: CASTSYTGELFF; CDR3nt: TGTGCCAGCACCTCTTACACCGGGGAGCTGTTTTTT
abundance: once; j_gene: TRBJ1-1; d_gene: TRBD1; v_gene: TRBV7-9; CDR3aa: CASSKGTGQNTEAFF; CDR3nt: TGTGCCAGCAGCAAAGGGACAGGGCAGAACACTGAAGCTTTCTTT
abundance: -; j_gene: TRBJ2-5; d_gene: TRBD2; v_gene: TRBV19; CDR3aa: CASSALTGTSGQETQYF; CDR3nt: TGTGCCAGTAGTGCTCTTACCGGGACTAGCGGCCAAGAGACCCAGTACTTC
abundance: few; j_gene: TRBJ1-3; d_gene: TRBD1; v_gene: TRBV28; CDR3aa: CASKKGDRVDGNTIYF; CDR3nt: TGTGCCAGCAAAAAGGGAGACAGGGTGGATGGAAACACCATATATTTT
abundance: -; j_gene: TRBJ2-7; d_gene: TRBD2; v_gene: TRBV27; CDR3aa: CASSTLAGVKYEQYF; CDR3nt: TGTGCCAGCAGTACACTAGCGGGTGTAAAATACGAGCAGTACTTC
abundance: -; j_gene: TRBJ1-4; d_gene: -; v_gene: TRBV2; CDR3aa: CASSRGTEKLFF; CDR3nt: TGTGCCAGCAGTCGGGGAACAGAAAAACTGTTTTTT
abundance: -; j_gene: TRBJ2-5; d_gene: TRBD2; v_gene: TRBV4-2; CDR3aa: CASSQAGGLAGGQIQETQYF; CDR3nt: TGTGCCAGCAGCCAGGCGGGAGGTCTAGCGGGGGGACAAATCCAAGAGACCCAGTACTTC
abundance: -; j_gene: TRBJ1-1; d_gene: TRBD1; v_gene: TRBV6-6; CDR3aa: CASDERDRPEAFF; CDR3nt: TGTGCCAGCGATGAAAGGGACAGGCCAGAAGCTTTCTTT
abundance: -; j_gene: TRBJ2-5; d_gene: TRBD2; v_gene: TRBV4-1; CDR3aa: CASSQNASGLAGDQETQYF; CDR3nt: TGCGCCAGCAGCCAAAATGCTTCGGGACTAGCGGGTGACCAAGAGACCCAGTACTTC
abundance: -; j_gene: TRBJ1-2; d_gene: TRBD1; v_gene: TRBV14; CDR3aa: CASSQVGQELNYGYTF; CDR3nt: TGTGCCAGCAGCCAAGTAGGACAGGAACTTAACTATGGCTACACCTTC
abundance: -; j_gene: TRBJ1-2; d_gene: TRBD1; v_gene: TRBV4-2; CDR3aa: CASSQDRDRGSGYTF; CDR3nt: TGTGCCAGCAGCCAAGATCGGGACAGGGGATCTGGCTACACCTTC
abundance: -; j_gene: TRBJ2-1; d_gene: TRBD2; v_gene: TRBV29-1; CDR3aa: CSVGLAGFSYNEQFF; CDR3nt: TGCAGCGTAGGACTAGCGGGTTTCTCCTACAATGAGCAGTTCTTC
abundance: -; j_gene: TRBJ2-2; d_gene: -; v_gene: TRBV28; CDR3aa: CASSLGRGRNTGELFF; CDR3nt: TGTGCCAGCAGTTTGGGGCGGGGACGCAACACCGGGGAGCTGTTTTTT